The 10 T cell receptor beta chains presented below share a single source sample, sequenced in a study of response to subunit inactivated influenza vaccine. MiXCR, applied by TCRdb to the RT-PCR reads, yields one record per CDR3 protein. The sample holds about 500,000 distinct CDR3 sequences, 15% to 20% seen once. The sequences come from CD4+ T cells sorted from PBMCs, collected around 25 months after vaccination. The source is a man in his fifties or sixties who received an inactivated influenza vaccine.

Ten or more counts support this clonotype. The chain joins TRBV7-9 to TRBJ1-4, with D possibly being TRBD1 (5 bases). This CDR3 has 14 residues. Trimming removed 0 bases at V and 7 bases at J, with 9 bases between. The V gene's germline CDR1 is SEHNR and CDR2 FQNEAQ (reference sequence). The CDR3 reads CASSLAGGTEKLFF. Here the CDR3 DNA reads TGTGCCAGCAGCTTAGCCGGCGGGACTGAAAAACTGTTTTTT.

The table lists this clonotype with a few counts. This chain joins TRBV7-2 and TRBJ2-1, with TRBD2 as a possible D gene (5 bases). Germline values: CDR1 SGHTA, CDR2 FQGNSA. V lost 5 bases to trimming and J lost 8 bases, with 13 bases between them. CDR3 length: 13 amino acids. The CDR3 DNA sequence: TGTGCCAGCAGCACCTCGGACTTCTATGAGCAGTTCTTC. Translating gives CASSTSDFYEQFF.

This clonotype has just a few counts. The chain carries TRBV12-3 or TRBV12-4 and TRBJ1-2; TRBD1 matches at 10 bases. The CDR3 sequence is 16 residues long. The ends lost 5 bases at V and 4 bases at J; junction bases unmatched: 10. The CDR3 sequence is CASSLSGQGTIYGYTF. The CDR3, as DNA: TGTGCCAGCAGTCTATCGGGACAGGGGACCATCTATGGCTACACCTTC.

This clonotype has just a few counts. For the CDR3, the DNA is TGTGCCAGCAGTTACTCGAATCTCGTGAACTATGGCTACACCTTC. Translating gives CASSYSNLVNYGYTF. The chain recombines TRBV6-5 with TRBJ1-2, with D uncertain. Germline CDR1 reads MNHEY; CDR2 reads SVGAGI. The CDR3 has 15 amino acids. The V and J ends lost 0 bases and 2 bases respectively, with 10 bases between them.

This clonotype was observed a handful of times. The rearrangement links TRBV28 to TRBJ2-2; no definite D call. Trimming removed 5 bases from V and 1 base from J, with 8 bases in between. This CDR3 has 14 amino acids. The germline CDR1 and CDR2 sequences are MDHEN and SYDVKM. The CDR3 sequence: CASSPWQNTGELFF. CDR3 sequence (DNA): TGTGCCAGCAGTCCTTGGCAGAACACCGGGGAGCTGTTTTTT.

The chain carries TRBV6-1 and TRBJ2-3; TRBD2 matches at 14 bases. The CDR3 runs 13 residues. The junction had 2 bases not matched to a gene; V was cut back by 6 bases and J by 9 bases. In germline, CDR1 is MNHNS, CDR2 SASEGT. The CDR3 loop is CASRTSGGATQYF. The CDR3 nucleotides are TGTGCCAGCAGGACTAGCGGGGGGGCCACGCAGTATTTT.

The rearrangement joins TRBV4-1 to TRBJ1-2; D is unresolved. This CDR3 contains 14 residues. V was shortened by 4 bases and J by 1 base, with 10 bases between the two germline ends. Per the germline V gene, CDR1 is MGHRA and CDR2 is YSYEKL. In nucleotides, the CDR3 is TGCGCCAGCAGCCCGGGATCTGTTAACTATGGCTACACCTTC. It yields the protein CASSPGSVNYGYTF.

V and J are TRBV10-3 and TRBJ2-7; D is undetermined. This CDR3 contains 13 residues. Germline V gene data show CDR1 as ENHRY and CDR2 as SYGVKD. Trimming removed 9 bases from V and 0 bases from J, with 12 bases in between. The CDR3 DNA follows: TGTGCCATTGCCGCGACTGGCTCCTACGAGCAGTACTTC. This codes for CAIAATGSYEQYF.

Comment on this clonotype: A junction boundary mismatches the germline segment, possibly from a read error. The rearrangement uses TRBV18 and TRBJ2-5; D not certain. Germline CDR1 and CDR2: KGHSH and LQKENI. The CDR3 sequence is 13 residues long. CDR3 loop: CASSPVQEETKYF. The CDR3 nucleotides are TGTGCCAGCTCACCAGTACAAGAAGAGACCAAGTACTTC.

The table lists this clonotype with a few counts. The chain joins TRBV6-1 to TRBJ2-1; 10 bases are a match to TRBD2. Germline loops: CDR1 MNHNS, CDR2 SASEGT. Germline trimming cut 1 base from V and 1 base from J; bases unmatched to any gene: 7. CDR3 length: 18 residues. The CDR3 spells CASSEGLAGVPSYNEQFF. The CDR3 DNA reads TGTGCCAGCAGTGAAGGGCTAGCGGGAGTCCCGTCCTACAATGAGCAGTTCTTC.